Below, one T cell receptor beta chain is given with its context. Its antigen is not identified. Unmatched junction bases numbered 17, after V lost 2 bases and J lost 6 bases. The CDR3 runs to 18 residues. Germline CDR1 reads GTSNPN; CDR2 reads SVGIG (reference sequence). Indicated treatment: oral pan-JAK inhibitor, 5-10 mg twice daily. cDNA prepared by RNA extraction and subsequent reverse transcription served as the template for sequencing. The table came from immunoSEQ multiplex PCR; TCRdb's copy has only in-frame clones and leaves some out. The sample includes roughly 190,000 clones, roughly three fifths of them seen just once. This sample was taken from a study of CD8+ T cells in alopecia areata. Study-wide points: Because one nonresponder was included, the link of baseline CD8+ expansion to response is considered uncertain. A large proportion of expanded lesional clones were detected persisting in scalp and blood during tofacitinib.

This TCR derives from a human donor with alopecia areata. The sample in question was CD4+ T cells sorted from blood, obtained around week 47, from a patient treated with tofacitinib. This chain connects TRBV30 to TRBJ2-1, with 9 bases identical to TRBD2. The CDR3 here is CAWSYQPLGLAGPNEQFF. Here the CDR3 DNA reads TGTGCCTGGAGTTACCAACCCTTGGGGCTAGCGGGGCCCAATGAGCAGTTCTTC.